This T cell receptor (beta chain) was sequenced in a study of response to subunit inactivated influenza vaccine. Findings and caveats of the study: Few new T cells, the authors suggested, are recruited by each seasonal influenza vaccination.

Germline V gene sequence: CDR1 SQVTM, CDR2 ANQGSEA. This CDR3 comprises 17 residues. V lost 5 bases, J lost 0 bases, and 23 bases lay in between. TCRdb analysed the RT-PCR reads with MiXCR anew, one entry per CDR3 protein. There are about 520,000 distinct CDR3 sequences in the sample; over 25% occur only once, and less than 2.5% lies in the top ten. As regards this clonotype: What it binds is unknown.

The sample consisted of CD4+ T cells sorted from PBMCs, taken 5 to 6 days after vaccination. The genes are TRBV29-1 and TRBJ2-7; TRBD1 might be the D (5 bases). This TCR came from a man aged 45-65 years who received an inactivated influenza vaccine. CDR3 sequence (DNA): TGCAGCGTTTTAGGCGACTCCGGTAGCCAGGGCTCCTACGAGCAGTACTTC. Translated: CSVLGDSGSQGSYEQYF.